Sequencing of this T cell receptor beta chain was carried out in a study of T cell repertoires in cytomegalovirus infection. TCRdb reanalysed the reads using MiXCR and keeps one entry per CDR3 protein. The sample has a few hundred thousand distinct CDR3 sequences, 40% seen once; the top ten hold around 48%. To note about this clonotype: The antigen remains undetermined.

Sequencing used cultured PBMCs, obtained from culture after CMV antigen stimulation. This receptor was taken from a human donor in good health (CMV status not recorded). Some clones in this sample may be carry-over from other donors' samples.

The CDR3 nucleotides read TGTGCCAGCAGCTTTACTCGGCGGGGGGCCAGACTCACCGGGGAGCTGTTTTTT. Translating gives CASSFTRRGARLTGELFF. The genes are TRBV7-9 and TRBJ2-2; TRBD2 matches at 8 bases. V dropped 3 bases and J dropped 4; count of bases not matched to a gene: 13. From germline, CDR1 is SEHNR and CDR2 FQNEAQ (reference sequence). The CDR3 sequence is 18 residues long.